These T cell receptor beta chains were read from a single sample in a study of blood T cells in healthy people across ages. One entry per CDR3 protein results from TCRdb running MiXCR on the 5' RACE reads. This table has roughly 1,500,000 distinct CDR3 sequences, about 35% appearing once. Specimen: blood. These receptors all stem from a woman younger than 45 in good health. CDR3s include the opening cysteine and the closing phenylalanine or tryptophan. The D gene is left open where the match is weak. The listing skips clone size in some rows; elsewhere it reads once, few, many or a size class.

j_call d_call clone_size v_call cdr3_aa cdr3_nt
TRBJ1-2 . many TRBV5-1 CASSLTGYGYTF TGCGCCAGCAGCTTGACTGGATATGGCTACACCTTC
TRBJ2-1 . few TRBV7-3 CASSLGDRWWNEQFF TGTGCCAGCAGCTTGGGAGACAGGTGGTGGAATGAGCAGTTCTTC
TRBJ2-1 . . TRBV7-2 CTSSPTKLPLYNEQFF TGTACCAGCAGCCCAACTAAGCTGCCTCTCTACAATGAGCAGTTCTTC
TRBJ2-7 TRBD2 . TRBV4-1 CASSQDLARELSYEQYF TGCGCCAGCAGCCAAGATCTGGCGCGGGAGCTTTCCTACGAGCAGTACTTC
TRBJ2-1 . . TRBV3-1 CASSHWGLNEQFF TGTGCCAGCAGCCACTGGGGTCTGAATGAGCAGTTCTTC
TRBJ1-1 TRBD1 few TRBV10-3 CAIRIEDRTEAFF TGTGCCATCAGGATCGAGGACAGGACGGAAGCTTTCTTT
TRBJ2-5 . few TRBV7-3 CASSRLAAGVSPQYF TGTGCCAGCAGCCGCCTCGCGGCGGGCGTTTCTCCGCAGTACTTC
TRBJ2-3 . . TRBV11-2 CASSLDLDSHRFTQYF TGTGCCAGCAGCTTAGATCTGGACAGCCACAGATTTACGCAGTATTTT
TRBJ1-1 TRBD1 few TRBV7-2 CASRDGDRGNTEAFF TGTGCCAGCAGGGATGGGGACAGGGGGAACACTGAAGCTTTCTTT
TRBJ2-7 . . TRBV3-1 CASSQFGNEQYF TGTGCCAGCAGCCAATTTGGGAATGAGCAGTACTTC
TRBJ1-1 . . TRBV12-3/TRBV12-4 CASSFVSGTEAFF TGTGCCAGCAGTTTTGTTTCGGGGACTGAAGCTTTCTTT
TRBJ2-1 . . TRBV2 CASTIGLSRVNEQFF TGTGCCAGCACCATAGGGCTCTCGCGGGTCAATGAGCAGTTCTTC
TRBJ2-7 TRBD2 . TRBV4-2 CASSQETSGFYEQYF TGTGCCAGCAGCCAAGAGACTAGCGGGTTTTACGAGCAGTACTTC
TRBJ2-3 TRBD2 . TRBV5-1 CASSFGLAGEGTQYF TGCGCCAGCAGTTTCGGACTAGCGGGAGAGGGTACGCAGTATTTT
TRBJ2-5 TRBD2 few TRBV9 CASSVGPAGWETQYF TGTGCCAGCAGCGTAGGTCCAGCGGGGTGGGAGACCCAGTACTTC
TRBJ1-1 TRBD1 . TRBV7-9 CASSSGQGRRAFF TGTGCCAGCAGCTCCGGACAGGGGCGTCGAGCTTTCTTT
TRBJ2-5 . few TRBV5-1 CASSFGSPETQYF TGCGCCAGCAGCTTCGGGAGCCCGGAGACCCAGTACTTC
TRBJ2-1 TRBD2 . TRBV10-3 CAIKSGGDEQFF TGTGCCATCAAAAGCGGGGGAGATGAGCAGTTCTTC
TRBJ2-7 . few TRBV9 CASSPSGHYEQYF TGTGCCAGCAGCCCATCTGGACACTACGAGCAGTACTTC
TRBJ2-7 . . TRBV5-1 CASGSDPYEQYF TGCGCCAGCGGCTCCGACCCCTACGAGCAGTACTTC
TRBJ2-7 TRBD1 . TRBV5-1 CASSLGGQGGRNEQYF TGCGCCAGCAGCTTGGGGGGTCAAGGGGGCAGGAACGAGCAGTACTTC
TRBJ2-7 TRBD1 . TRBV2 CASAGQGGSYEQYF TGTGCCAGCGCGGGACAGGGGGGGTCCTACGAGCAGTACTTC
TRBJ2-7 TRBD1 . TRBV11-2 CASSLSRGPSYEQYF TGTGCCAGCAGCTTGAGCAGGGGGCCTTCCTACGAGCAGTACTTC
TRBJ2-3 . few TRBV20-1 CSAQSPTTDTQYF TGCAGTGCCCAAAGTCCCACCACAGATACGCAGTATTTT
TRBJ2-5 . . TRBV5-8 CASSLARQGSKTQYF TGTGCCAGCAGCTTGGCTCGGCAGGGGTCGAAGACCCAGTACTTC
TRBJ2-3 TRBD2 . TRBV12-3/TRBV12-4 CASSYTGTTNTQYF TGTGCCAGCAGTTATACGGGGACTACTAATACGCAGTATTTT
TRBJ2-7 TRBD2 . TRBV5-6 CASSLASGLHEQYF TGTGCCAGCAGCTTGGCTAGCGGGTTACACGAGCAGTACTTC
TRBJ2-5 TRBD2 . TRBV6-2/TRBV6-3 CASRLTSGGMETQYF TGTGCCAGCAGGTTGACTAGCGGGGGGATGGAGACCCAGTACTTC
TRBJ2-1 . few TRBV6-1 CASSEATQPKEQFF TGTGCCAGCAGTGAAGCTACCCAGCCCAAAGAGCAGTTCTTC
TRBJ1-2 . few TRBV18 CASSPRRDKNVGYTF TGTGCCAGCTCACCACGCCGGGACAAAAATGTTGGCTACACCTTC
TRBJ2-1 TRBD1 . TRBV27 CASSAPGQGALNEQFF TGTGCCAGCAGTGCTCCGGGACAGGGGGCACTGAATGAGCAGTTCTTC
TRBJ1-1 . . TRBV5-6 CASSLPGSGDTEAFF TGTGCCAGCAGCTTGCCAGGCTCGGGTGACACTGAAGCTTTCTTT
TRBJ2-7 TRBD2 . TRBV4-2 CASSQDGSGGSYEQYF TGTGCCAGCAGCCAAGATGGTAGCGGGGGTTCCTACGAGCAGTACTTC
TRBJ1-2 . . TRBV5-1 CASSLDGVDYGYTF TGCGCCAGCAGCTTGGATGGGGTCGACTATGGCTACACCTTC
TRBJ2-5 TRBD2 . TRBV7-8 CASSLHGLAGAPQETQYF TGTGCCAGCAGCCTCCACGGACTAGCGGGGGCCCCCCAAGAGACCCAGTACTTC
TRBJ2-1 TRBD2 few TRBV20-1 CSARDQRGSYNEQFF TGCAGTGCTAGAGATCAGCGGGGGAGCTACAATGAGCAGTTCTTC
TRBJ2-3 TRBD2 . TRBV3-1 CAIRAGGRDTQYF TGTGCCATCAGAGCGGGGGGGCGTGATACGCAGTATTTT
TRBJ2-5 TRBD2 . TRBV6-1 CASPPRRTSGRGETQYF TGTGCCAGCCCCCCAAGGCGGACTAGCGGGAGAGGAGAGACCCAGTACTTC
TRBJ1-5 TRBD1 . TRBV20-1 CSARGETGSDQPQHF TGCAGTGCTAGAGGCGAGACAGGGTCTGATCAGCCCCAGCATTTT
TRBJ2-7 TRBD1 many TRBV7-2 CARASGQGAYEQYF TGTGCCAGAGCCTCCGGACAGGGGGCCTACGAGCAGTACTTC
TRBJ1-5 . . TRBV21-1 CASSKGSREAGVFLNQPQHF TGTGCCAGCAGCAAAGGCTCTCGGGAGGCAGGGGTCTTCCTCAATCAGCCCCAGCATTTT